The 27 T cell receptor beta chains below come from one sample, sequenced in a study of T cell repertoires in cytomegalovirus infection. TCRdb re-analysed the reads in MiXCR, keeping a single row per CDR3 protein. The repertoire holds 300,000 or so distinct CDR3 sequences, with about a quarter as singletons. The material sequenced was PBMCs. These TCRs come from a human donor in good health (CMV status not recorded). Some clones in this sample may be carry-over from other donors' samples.

This clonotype has ten or more counts. V usage is TRBV7-2 and J usage is TRBJ2-7, with D perhaps matching TRBD1 (6 bases). With 1 base removed from V and 2 bases from J, the gap between germline ends came to 12 bases. Germline assignment: CDR1 SGHTA and CDR2 FQGNSA. The CDR3 spans 15 residues. CDR3 coding DNA: TGTGCCAGCAGCTTAGGGGCAGGGGCCCCCTACGAGCAGTACTTC. Its protein is CASSLGAGAPYEQYF.

This clonotype was found many times. The V gene is TRBV7-2, the J gene TRBJ2-7; TRBD2 matches 11 bases. Looked up from germline, CDR1 is SGHTA and CDR2 is FQGNSA. The CDR3 has 15 residues. After removal of 1 base from V and 2 bases from J, the junction contained 1 base not matched to a gene. The chain's CDR3 is CASSLGTSGPYEQYF. The CDR3 DNA sequence: TGTGCCAGCAGCTTAGGGACTAGCGGGCCCTACGAGCAGTACTTC. Full variable domain (missing parts from reference TRBV7-2 and TRBJ2-7): GAGVSQSPSNKVTEKGKDVELRCDPISGHTALYWYRQSLGQGLEFLIYFQGNSAPDKSGLPSDRFSAERTGGSVSTLTIQRTQQEDSAVYLCASSLGTSGPYEQYFGPGTRLTVT.

By share, this clonotype ranks as medium-sized. This chain connects TRBV7-2 to TRBJ2-1; 9 positions agree with TRBD2. Germline lookup yields CDR1 SGHTA and CDR2 FQGNSA. CDR3 length: 19 amino acids. V shed 0 bases, J shed 4 bases, and the junction held 13 bases outside the gene matches. The DNA for the CDR3 is TGTGCCAGCAGCTTAGCCGTAAGGGGGGTAGCGGGAGTTTACAATGAGCAGTTCTTC. It translates to CASSLAVRGVAGVYNEQFF.

The chain recombines TRBV27 with TRBJ2-7; 7 nucleotides line up with TRBD2. V gave up 5 bases and J gave up 4 bases; unmatched junction bases: 8. This CDR3 contains 14 residues. Germline CDR1 is MNHEY and CDR2 is SMNVEV (reference sequence). The chain's CDR3 is CASSPRVAGYEQYF. DNA for the CDR3: TGTGCCAGCAGTCCCCGTGTAGCGGGTTACGAGCAGTACTTC.

This clonotype was recorded at least ten times. This chain uses TRBV7-2 with TRBJ2-5; a possible D gene is TRBD2 (5 bases). CDR1 SGHTA and CDR2 FQGNSA come from the germline V gene. The CDR3 has 14 amino acids. Deletions cut 3 bases from V and 7 bases from J, with 15 bases between. The CDR3 spells CASSFSQVGGTQYF. CDR3 DNA: TGTGCCAGCAGCTTCTCCCAGGTTGGAGGGACCCAGTACTTC.

The chain recombines TRBV4-1 with TRBJ1-4; tentatively, D is TRBD1 (5 bases). Germline CDR1 reads MGHRA; CDR2 reads YSYEKL. This CDR3 is built from 15 residues. Trimming pared 1 base from V and 0 bases from J, leaving 6 bases between. The CDR3: CASSQGGATNEKLFF. The CDR3 nucleotides read TGCGCCAGCAGCCAAGGGGGGGCAACTAATGAAAAACTGTTTTTT.

The chain has TRBV28 and TRBJ2-1; D perhaps matches TRBD2 (6 bases). CDR1 is MDHEN and CDR2 is SYDVKM in the germline V gene. The CDR3 runs 15 residues. Trimming took 2 bases from V and 3 from J, leaving 11 bases between them. The CDR3 DNA follows: TGTGCCAGCAGTTTACAGGGAGGAGGCTACAATGAGCAGTTCTTC. It codes for CASSLQGGGYNEQFF.

This clonotype was counted many times. This chain links TRBV7-3 with TRBJ2-1, with 10 bases that match TRBD2. The ends lost 3 bases at V and 9 bases at J; junction bases unmatched: 11. In germline, CDR1 is SGHTA, CDR2 FQGTGA. CDR3 length: 16 residues. The CDR3 protein is CASSFQLAGEGSEQFF. Written as DNA, the CDR3 is TGTGCCAGCAGCTTCCAGCTAGCGGGAGAGGGGAGTGAGCAGTTCTTC.

There are a few counts of this clonotype. This sequence joins TRBV5-1 and TRBJ1-1; a possible D gene is TRBD1 (6 bases). Germline lookup yields CDR1 SGHRS and CDR2 YFSETQ. The V and J ends lost 3 bases and 0 bases respectively, with 15 bases between them. This CDR3 comprises 16 residues. Here the CDR3 DNA reads TGCGCCAGCAGCTATGCTCTTACAGGGATGAACACTGAAGCTTTCTTT. It translates to CASSYALTGMNTEAFF.

This clonotype was observed many times. This chain uses TRBV7-2 with TRBJ2-7; possible D gene TRBD1, 6 bases. Germline V lookup: CDR1 SGHTA, CDR2 FQGNSA. Trimming left V 5 bases short and J 2 bases short, with 16 bases between. This CDR3 contains 15 residues. The CDR3 here is CASSPRGGIAYEQYF. The CDR3 nucleotides read TGTGCCAGCAGCCCACGTGGGGGCATCGCCTACGAGCAGTACTTC.

This clonotype has a count of ten or more. The chain has TRBV19 and TRBJ2-1, with 9 nucleotides matching TRBD1. In germline, CDR1 is LNHDA, CDR2 SQIVND (reference sequence). With V trimmed by 7 bases and J by 2 bases, 3 bases remained unmatched. The CDR3 consists of 14 residues. CDR3 protein: CASTTGGTYNEQFF. As DNA, the CDR3 is TGTGCCAGTACCACAGGGGGCACCTACAATGAGCAGTTCTTC.

This clonotype was detected a few times. The chain joins TRBV19 to TRBJ2-5; D gene uncertain. V was shortened by 8 bases and J by 2 bases, with 15 bases between the two germline ends. The CDR3 runs to 14 residues. From germline, CDR1 is LNHDA and CDR2 SQIVND (reference sequence). The CDR3 nucleotides are TGTGCCAGTCAAGGGCCCCGCCATCAAGAGACCCAGTACTTC. Amino acids: CASQGPRHQETQYF.

The chain couples TRBV29-1 to TRBJ1-6; D is unresolved. CDR3 length equals 14 residues. V was pared by 5 bases and J by 3 bases, with 11 bases between. From germline, CDR1 is SQVTM and CDR2 ANQGSEA. The CDR3 reads CSVKTGDYNSPLHF. DNA of the CDR3: TGCAGCGTTAAAACCGGAGACTATAATTCACCCCTCCACTTT.

This clonotype appeared many times. The gene calls are TRBV29-1 and TRBJ2-3; D unresolved. V shed 2 bases and J shed 2 bases, with 11 bases lying between them. The CDR3 contains 14 residues. Germline V lookup: CDR1 SQVTM, CDR2 ANQGSEA. This chain's CDR3 is CSVERQDDTDTQYF. The CDR3 nucleotides are TGCAGCGTTGAAAGGCAGGACGACACAGATACGCAGTATTTT.

Only a few counts were recorded for this clonotype. J is TRBJ2-6 and V is TRBV28; unclear D gene. The germline CDR1 and CDR2 sequences are MDHEN and SYDVKM. Trimming shortened V by 4 bases and J by 0 bases, and 10 bases separated the two germline ends. The CDR3 sequence is 16 residues long. CDR3 coding DNA: TGTGCCAGCAGTTCCCCGCTTATCTCTGGGGCCAACGTCCTGACTTTC. Translation gives CASSSPLISGANVLTF.

This clonotype has at least ten counts. The V and J genes are TRBV7-2 and TRBJ2-1; 8 bases agree with TRBD2. This CDR3 is 13 amino acids long. With 6 bases clipped from V and 6 bases from J, the junction kept 4 bases outside the gene matches. Germline CDR1 SGHTA, CDR2 FQGNSA. DNA for the CDR3: TGTGCCAGCAGTTTGGCGGGGGGCAATGAGCAGTTCTTC. This gives the protein CASSLAGGNEQFF.

The gene calls are TRBV11-1 and TRBJ1-4; D unclear. V gave up 2 bases and J gave up 8 bases, with 15 bases separating them. The V gene's germline CDR1 is SGHAT and CDR2 FQDESV (reference sequence). The CDR3 totals 15 residues. The CDR3 coding sequence is TGTGCCAGCAGCTTACTCGCCCTGTGGGAAGAAAAACTGTTTTTT. Its protein is CASSLLALWEEKLFF.

J is TRBJ1-2 and V is TRBV6-5; D gene uncertain. The V and J ends lost 6 bases and 3 bases respectively, with 20 bases between them. This CDR3 spans 16 amino acids. Germline V lookup: CDR1 MNHEY, CDR2 SVGAGI. The CDR3 coding sequence is TGTGCCAGCAGCCGTCAACCCGCTATTGGGGACTATGGCTACACCTTC. Translated, it gives CASSRQPAIGDYGYTF.

CDR3 nucleotides: TGCAGCGTTGAACGGCGGGAGGGCCTCCACAATGAGCAGTTCTTC. Its protein product is CSVERREGLHNEQFF. The V call is TRBV29-1, the J call TRBJ2-1; TRBD2 aligns across 9 bases. This CDR3 comprises 15 residues. The germline gives CDR1 SQVTM, CDR2 ANQGSEA. The V and J ends lost 2 bases and 5 bases, in that order; junction bases with no gene match: 7.

V is TRBV20-1 and J is TRBJ1-3; D gene unclear. CDR3 length: 16 amino acids. Trimming shortened V by 6 bases and J by 0 bases, and 18 bases separated the two germline ends. The germline V gene has CDR1 DFQATT and CDR2 SNEGSKA (reference sequence). The CDR3 protein is CSASSAGQSSGNTIYF. For the CDR3, the DNA is TGCAGTGCCTCGTCCGCAGGCCAGAGCTCTGGAAACACCATATATTTT.

This clonotype was counted only a few times. V and J are TRBV6-5 and TRBJ2-7, with D possibly TRBD1 on 6 matching bases. Trimming took 1 base from V and 5 from J, leaving 21 bases between them. CDR1 is MNHEY, CDR2 SVGAGI, per germline. The CDR3 is 17 amino acids. CDR3 amino acids: CASSYLTTGHRPHEQYF. The CDR3 DNA reads TGTGCCAGCAGTTACTTAACGACGGGACACCGACCCCACGAGCAGTACTTC.

A few counts support this clonotype. The V and J genes are TRBV5-6 and TRBJ2-7, with 9 bases lining up with TRBD1. The CDR3 is 14 amino acids. Per the germline V gene, CDR1 is SGHDT and CDR2 is YYEEEE. V shed 3 bases, J shed 3 bases, and the junction held 4 bases outside the gene matches. The CDR3: CASSWGQGIYEQYF. In DNA, the CDR3 is TGTGCCAGCAGCTGGGGACAGGGTATCTACGAGCAGTACTTC.

The CDR3 DNA reads as TGTGCCAGTAGAGAGGACGGCCTAGGGCCAGATACGCAGTATTTT. It encodes CASREDGLGPDTQYF. This sequence joins TRBV19 and TRBJ2-3; D unclear. The length of the CDR3 is 15 residues. Germline CDR1 LNHDA, CDR2 SQIVND (reference sequence). V lost 6 bases to trimming and J lost 4 bases, with 17 bases between them.

This clonotype was counted a few times. V and J are TRBV3-1 and TRBJ2-1, with D perhaps matching TRBD1 or TRBD2 (6 bases each). Germline V gene lookup returns CDR1 LGHDT and CDR2 YNNKEL (reference sequence). The V gene lost 2 bases and the J gene lost 3 bases, with 14 bases spanning the gap. The length of the CDR3 is 16 residues. The CDR3 sequence: CASSQTTGGHYNEQFF. The CDR3 nucleotides read TGTGCCAGCAGCCAAACCACCGGGGGACACTACAATGAGCAGTTCTTC.

The chain has TRBV10-2 and TRBJ1-3, with D tentatively TRBD1 (5 bases). The CDR3 runs 14 residues. Germline V lookup: CDR1 WSHSY, CDR2 SAAADI. The V end was cut by 2 bases, the J end by 2 bases, with 7 bases between. Here the CDR3 reads CASSEMTAGNTIYF. CDR3 sequence (DNA): TGCGCCAGCAGTGAGATGACAGCTGGAAACACCATATATTTT.

V usage is TRBV7-2 and J usage is TRBJ2-7; D is possibly TRBD1 or TRBD2 (5 bases each). The CDR3 totals 16 residues. Trimming took off 3 bases at V and 0 bases at J, with 15 bases between the two ends. The germline gives CDR1 SGHTA, CDR2 FQGNSA. The CDR3 reads CASSFQSGQASYEQYF. The CDR3 DNA sequence: TGTGCCAGCAGCTTTCAATCGGGGCAGGCCTCCTACGAGCAGTACTTC.

The table lists this clonotype with a few counts. The chain uses TRBV14 and TRBJ1-3, with D uncertain. Germline CDR1 reads SGHDN; CDR2 reads FVKESK. The CDR3 consists of 12 residues. Trimming stripped 3 bases from V and 2 bases from J, with 2 bases between. The CDR3 loop is CASSQAGNTIYF. In DNA, the CDR3 is TGTGCCAGCAGCCAGGCTGGAAACACCATATATTTT.